The text below deals with one T cell receptor beta chain. Its antigen remains undetermined. The data stem from a study of cytomegalovirus exposure and HLA in healthy donors (dated 2017 in TCRdb). Concerning the study at large: In an earlier analysis of 587 of the donors, 250 to 350 Gb of sequence data and some 100 million unique TCR beta sequences from 150 million to 200 million T cells were reported. In a later genetic analysis, genome-wide SNP genotypes for about three fifths of the roughly 670 donors were used, and that subset was treated as a discovery cohort. Roughly five DR-DQ haplotypes were handled as single units for association and clustering, since linkage in the cohort was strong. On average, about 240,000 unique TCR beta nucleotide sequences were sequenced per donor among roughly 430 genotyped donors of the cohort, with about 19% of those sequences being non-productive. About 280 gigabases of sequencing data and around 85 million unique TCR sequences made up an early release that covered nearly 650 HLA-typed donors. An earlier analysis of around 580 of the donors used high-throughput TCR beta sequencing to judge whether each TCR beta V gene segment behaved as functional or pseudogenic. To study patterns of TCR occurrence, a later analysis re-analyzed previously published TCR beta repertoires from 666 donors and added high-resolution HLA genotyping. Donor age, sex, ethnicity and CMV serostatus were collected together with the repertoire data. The study combined high-throughput TCR immunosequencing, statistical association of individual TCRs with disease status, and machine learning to predict cytomegalovirus infection status. Typing coverage differed by locus: A, B, C, DRB1 and DQB1 were typed in roughly 620-630 donors, DQA1 in 522, DPA1 in 600 to 610, and DPB1 in 400 to 490. The study aimed to test whether cataloging public T cell receptors could reveal signatures of past pathogen exposure. The study used immunosequencing to profile the T cell repertoires of several hundred subjects and linked those repertoires to cytomegalovirus serostatus. In the later analysis, no new phenotypic data were used to find candidate immune exposures; instead, reliance was placed on TCR beta sequences and their occurrence across donors. HLA typing covered class I and class II loci at four-digit resolution. Besides the first cohort of some 670 subjects, a separate validation cohort made up of 95 to 150 different subjects was used. Of the 300 to 450 genotyped donors, 81% fell in the genetic ancestry cluster associated with self-reported Caucasian donors. All discovery cohort repertoires had been generated using a single sequencing platform.

The receptor library was made with the immunoSEQ multiplex PCR assay. For the multiplex PCR, a mixture combining 60 forward primers for TCR Vbeta segments and 13 reverse primers for TCR Jbeta segments was used. Amplification of the CDR3 region of rearranged TCR beta genes was performed with a multiplex PCR assay on genomic DNA. On the Illumina HiSeq System, the amplified TCR beta libraries were sequenced as 87-base-pair reads. For the original study's pipeline: In a later analysis, roughly 80 million unique TCR beta chains were counted across the roughly 700 repertoires, and roughly 11 million of these chains were shared by at least two donors. To remove PCR and sequencing errors, raw reads were error-corrected and collapsed into unique sequences using a nearest-neighbor algorithm that merged closely related sequences. V, D and J gene segments were assigned by aligning CDR3 sequences to IMGT reference sequences. For a sequence to be retained, a match of at least six nucleotides was required to both a V gene segment and a J gene segment. A rearrangement counted as productive if the CDR3 had no stop codons and remained in frame with V and J, and every other rearrangement counted as non-productive. CDR3 was defined by IMGT convention, running from the second conserved V-encoded cysteine to the conserved J-encoded phenylalanine. In an earlier analysis of around 540 of the donors, sequences lacking an unambiguous match to a single V gene segment were excluded. An earlier analysis of 587 of the donors called V segments functional above 56.7% productive rearrangements and segregating when the between-donor standard deviation exceeded 5%. To diagnose cytomegalovirus status from the catalog of TCR beta chain sequences, a statistical classification framework was built. In a later analysis, TCR nucleotide sequences were compared against IMGT/GENE-DB human TR gene sequences so that V and J genes could be assigned. In a later analysis, CDR3 sequences and most-parsimonious VDJ recombination scenarios were assigned using the TCRdist pipeline. In a later analysis, each TCR beta chain was defined by its CDR3 amino acid sequence together with its V-gene family, and reads without a unique V-gene family were excluded. To address suspected cross-contamination and a sequencing artifact, a later analysis removed a few hundred highly shared, low-generation-probability nucleotide sequences. A later analysis calculated a clonal expansion index for each public chain from normalized within-repertoire ranks of inferred template counts. Generation probabilities in a later analysis came from a VDJ recombination model fitted to out-of-frame rearrangements, and those results were checked against IGoR. In a later analysis, TCR-TCR, TCR-HLA and TCR-CMV co-occurrence was scored with hypergeometric tests, and a repertoire-size bias correction was applied to TCR pairs. A later analysis estimated false discovery rates by permuting HLA or CMV assignments 20 times. In a later analysis, co-occurring TCRs were grouped using DBSCAN, and TCRdist sequence similarity was added for clustering within HLA-allele-positive subsets. For co-occurrence clustering, repertoires with fewer than 30,000 or more than 120,000 public chains were excluded, along with roughly 5 repertoires with anomalous nucleotide sharing. TCRdb mirrors the immuneACCESS table, restricted to in-frame sequences. Some clones are absent from its copies; in checked studies, under half trace to an unresolved V gene, and the reason for the others is unknown. The V and J calls and the clone size are those of that table, but D and trimming were determined from the DNA. The sample table on file contains about 200,000 clones. The ten top clones hold 6.5% of the sample.

The cohort consisted of some 670 healthy bone marrow donors. All cohort members were sampled while nominally healthy, although unrecorded immune exposures were likely present. The donor tested CMV seronegative, placing the donor among the 350 or so seronegative members of the cohort. Every donor gave a peripheral blood sample, and the peripheral blood mononuclear cells from that sample were used for TCR beta sequencing. Genomic DNA was extracted from the blood cell samples with the Qiagen DNeasy Blood Extraction Kit. Overall study results and their limits: The presence/absence analyses assumed that sequencing depth was roughly uniform across donors, and that assumption may not be true. The study listed 164 TCR beta chains as associated with cytomegalovirus. In vitro tests confirmed that a few of the cytomegalovirus-associated TCR beta chains recognize cytomegalovirus antigens. Only TCR beta chains were sequenced in this cohort, and the absence of alpha or paired-chain data limited detectable features. Immune exposure information for the cohort was limited to CMV serostatus. In a later analysis, the rate of TCR association differed among HLA loci, with DRB1 alleles having the most associated TCRs and HLA-C alleles having the fewest. Correlated functional status among segregating V segments might be attributable to linkage disequilibrium, but an unknown experimental factor could not be ruled out. Across donors, most TCR sequences were observed very rarely, whereas some public TCRs were present in many individuals. A cluster of highly shared sequence variants was judged likely to represent a technical artifact of the sequencing pipeline. Broadly in line with IMGT annotations, most TCR beta V segments showed up in productive rearrangements about 87% or about 30% of the time in an earlier analysis of several hundred of the donors. A later genetic analysis associated a missense DCLRE1C variant with V-gene and J-gene trimming of TCR beta chains, and an independent cohort replicated the association. Approximately 16 rarely observed V segments, including chromosome 9 orphons, were excluded from the earlier analysis of approximately 600 of the donors because counts were too low. A further reported finding was that TCR beta sequences accurately predicted the HLA-A and HLA-B alleles for most subjects in the first cohort. When HLA alleles, especially DR and DQ, strongly co-occurred, attributing TCR associations to individual alleles was difficult. According to the authors, the approach could potentially be generalized to other disease states and immunological phenotypes. According to a later analysis, most CMV-associated TCR beta chains appeared to be HLA-restricted, and the HLA associations seemed to be driven largely by CMV exposure. Because HLA typing was missing for some donors at each locus, association tests included only the typed subset. Compared with the 666-donor mean, donors in an Asian-associated ancestry cluster had fewer N-insertions in productive TCRs, according to a later genetic analysis. Compared with equally common non-associated chains, HLA-associated TCR beta chains in a later analysis were more clonally expanded and had lower generation probabilities. A later analysis reported that several top co-occurrence clusters appeared linked to parvovirus B19, influenza, CMV and Epstein-Barr virus. In both the original and validation cohorts, the classifier was reported to diagnose cytomegalovirus status with high specificity and sensitivity. A later analysis associated about 16,000 TCR beta sequences with specific HLA alleles at a false discovery rate of 0.05.

Sequenced input: PBMCs. The sequence was obtained from a man aged 30 to 39 in good health and CMV-seronegative.

The DNA sequence is as follows: TGTGCCAGCAGCTTCTACAGGGGGCTCGACACCGGGGAGCTGTTTTTT. This sequence encodes CASSFYRGLDTGELFF. Recombination joined TRBV7-9 with TRBJ2-2; 9 bases in the junction line up with TRBD1. The germline V gene (reference sequence) sets CDR1 to SEHNR and CDR2 to FQNEAQ. The junction shows trimming of 3 bases on V and 3 bases on J, and the gene matches do not reach 5 bases of it. Inclusive of the bounding cysteine and phenylalanine, the CDR3 is 16 residues long. The entry retains the CDR3 DNA only, 48 bases that are in frame from base 1. The entire variable domain, with the stretches around the CDR3 drawn from the reference TRBV7-9 and TRBJ2-2 proteins, is DTGVSQNPRHKITKRGQNVTFRCDPISEHNRLYWYRQTLGQGPEFLTYFQNEAQLEKSRLLSDRFSAERPKGSFSTLEIQRTEQGDSAMYLCASSFYRGLDTGELFFGEGSRLTVL.